The next 7 T cell receptor beta chains were all read from a single sample in a study of OX40 agonist ivuxolimab in advanced cancers. Sequencing used immunoSEQ multiplex PCR; TCRdb keeps in-frame clones, though not all of them. The sample carries 80,000 to 100,000 clones, around nine tenths recorded once. The sequencing used CD4+ or CD8+ T cells sorted from blood, collected in a trial of the OX40 agonist ivuxolimab. These receptors originate from an adult with an advanced solid tumor such as melanoma, head and neck, liver or kidney cancer.

This chain uses TRBV4-3 with TRBJ2-2; 12 positions agree with TRBD2. The CDR3 runs to 16 residues. Germline CDR1 LGHNA, CDR2 YSLEER. Losses at the gene ends were 4 bases for V and 7 bases for J; bases not matched to a gene: 7. The CDR3 reads CASSPFRTSGVGELFF. CDR3 coding DNA: TGCGCCAGCAGCCCGTTTCGGACTAGCGGGGTCGGGGAGCTGTTTTTT.

The V call is TRBV29-1, the J call TRBJ1-1; D is ambiguous. Trimming took off 2 bases at V and 1 base at J, with 2 bases between the two ends. The germline V gene has CDR1 SQVTM and CDR2 ANQGSEA. This CDR3 contains 11 residues. The CDR3 protein is CSVEPNTEAFF. In nucleotides, the CDR3 is TGCAGCGTTGAACCGAACACTGAAGCTTTCTTT.

V usage is TRBV4-2 and J usage is TRBJ2-5, with D perhaps matching TRBD2 (7 bases). CDR3 length equals 15 residues. V was pared by 0 bases and J by 4 bases, with 12 bases between. Germline V CDR1 and CDR2: LGHNA, YNFKEQ. In nucleotides, the CDR3 is TGTGCCAGCAGCCAAGATCAAAGGGGGGGAGAGACCCAGTACTTC. This gives the protein CASSQDQRGGETQYF.

The V call is TRBV6-5, the J call TRBJ2-7; D gene ambiguous. The germline gives CDR1 MNHEY, CDR2 SVGAGI. Trimming pared 2 bases from V and 1 base from J, leaving 12 bases between. The CDR3 is made up of 15 amino acids. This CDR3 reads CASSYDRAVSYEQYF. The CDR3 DNA is TGTGCCAGCAGTTACGATCGGGCAGTTTCCTACGAGCAGTACTTC.

The chain is built from TRBV11-2 and TRBJ1-2; 10 positions agree with TRBD1. CDR1 SGHAT and CDR2 FQNNGV come from the germline V gene. V was clipped by 3 bases and J by 10 bases; unmatched bases: 8. The CDR3 has 14 residues. CDR3 nucleotide sequence: TGTGCCAGCAGCTTGGTCGGACAGGGGGGAGTCTACACCTTC. Translating it yields CASSLVGQGGVYTF.

The rearrangement joins TRBV7-9 to TRBJ1-6; D gene unclear. This CDR3 spans 11 amino acids. Germline V gene sequence: CDR1 SEHNR, CDR2 FQNEAQ (reference sequence). Trimming took off 5 bases at V and 7 bases at J, with 3 bases between the two ends. CDR3 residues: CASSQNSPLHF. In DNA, the CDR3 is TGTGCCAGCAGCCAGAATTCACCCCTCCACTTT.

This clone was observed a handful of times. This sequence joins TRBV6-5 and TRBJ1-5; tentatively, D is TRBD1 (6 bases). From germline, CDR1 is MNHEY and CDR2 SVGAGI. Trimming removed 5 bases from V and 4 bases from J, with 9 bases in between. The CDR3 is 13 residues long. The CDR3 bases are TGTGCCAGCAGTGGACAGTTTAATCAGCCCCAGCATTTT. This encodes CASSGQFNQPQHF.